The 23 T cell receptor beta chains given below trace back to one sample, sequenced in a study of blood T cell repertoires in COVID-19. Repertoires were generated with immunoSEQ multiplex PCR, while TCRdb's copy carries only in-frame clones and drops some. The table shows roughly 140,000 clones, with about 84% occurring only once. The sequenced material came from peripheral blood. These receptors came from a woman aged 80 or over in a cohort sampled during active or convalescent COVID-19.

The gene calls are TRBV7-8 and TRBJ2-1; TRBD2 is a possible D gene (5 bases). The CDR3 runs 18 residues. Germline-derived CDR1 and CDR2 are SGHVS and FQNEAQ. V was clipped by 3 bases and J by 2 bases, with 20 bases between them. The CDR3 sequence is CASSLRAGYGFTYNEQFF. The CDR3 nucleotides are TGTGCCAGCAGCTTGAGGGCAGGTTATGGTTTCACCTACAATGAGCAGTTCTTC.

The rearrangement links TRBV13 to TRBJ1-1, with D perhaps matching TRBD1 (5 bases). There are 11 residues in the CDR3. Germline lookup yields CDR1 PRHDT and CDR2 FYEKMQ (reference sequence). Trimming took off 8 bases at V and 5 bases at J, with 9 bases between the two ends. CDR3 nucleotides: TGTGCCAGCCGCCGGGGGACTGAAGCTTTCTTT. It is translated as CASRRGTEAFF.

The rearrangement uses TRBV9 and TRBJ2-7; 13 nucleotides match TRBD2. The CDR3 has 17 residues. V lost 3 bases to trimming and J lost 6 bases; unmatched junction nucleotides: 12. Germline V gene lookup returns CDR1 SGDLS and CDR2 YYNGEE. DNA for the CDR3: TGTGCCAGCAGCGCTAGGACTAGCGGGGGTGGGGGCTTCGAGCAGTACGTC. Its protein is CASSARTSGGGGFEQYV.

The chain joins TRBV6-7 to TRBJ1-6; the D is unclear. TRBV6-7 is given ORF status, its function remaining uncertain. The CDR3 loop spans 13 amino acids. The ends were cut back, 2 bases at V and 7 bases at J, with 6 bases in the middle. CDR3 in DNA: TGTGCCAGCAGTTACGACTGGAATTCACCCCTCCACTTT. Residues: CASSYDWNSPLHF.

The chain combines TRBV10-3 with TRBJ2-3, with a possible D match to TRBD2 (5 bases). Trimming took off 0 bases at V and 11 bases at J, with 12 bases between the two ends. Germline CDR1 reads ENHRY; CDR2 reads SYGVKD. The CDR3 is 13 amino acids. The CDR3 protein is CAISESEGSEQYF. As DNA, the CDR3 is TGTGCCATCAGTGAGTCTGAGGGTTCGGAGCAGTATTTT.

This sequence joins TRBV7-9 and TRBJ2-7; the match to TRBD1 covers 8 bases. The CDR3 is made up of 13 amino acids. CDR1 and CDR2 (germline): SEHNR, FQNEAQ (reference sequence). The V segment lost 8 bases and the J segment 7 bases; nucleotides outside the gene matches: 10. In nucleotides, the CDR3 is TGTGCCAGCTTGGGGCAGGGGGCCCGGGAGCAGTACGTC. Translating gives CASLGQGAREQYV.

The chain uses TRBV5-6 and TRBJ2-2; D gene unclear. V was cut by 7 bases and J by 2 bases, with 12 bases left in between. Germline CDR1 reads SGHDT; CDR2 reads YYEEEE. The CDR3 contains 14 residues. The CDR3 DNA reads TGTGCCAGCCGAAGACTTGTCAACACCGGGGAGCTGTTTTTT. The encoded protein is CASRRLVNTGELFF.

The chain recombines TRBV3-1 (or the pseudogene TRBV3-2) with TRBJ1-3; TRBD1 is a possible D gene (6 bases). V was pared by 1 base and J by 0 bases, with 7 bases between. CDR1 and CDR2 (germline): LGHDT, YNNKEL (reference sequence). The CDR3 sequence is 15 residues long. CDR3 nucleotide sequence: TGTGCCAGCAGCCAAGGACAGGCCTCTGGAAACACCATATATTTT. It translates to CASSQGQASGNTIYF.

The V and J genes are TRBV5-4 and TRBJ2-5, with D maybe TRBD2 (6 bases). Looked up from germline, CDR1 is SGHNT and CDR2 is YYREEE (reference sequence). The germline V and J ends were trimmed by 0 bases and 2 bases, with 8 bases remaining between them. The CDR3 length is 14 residues. The CDR3: CASSLDGGQETQYF. CDR3 in DNA: TGTGCCAGCAGCTTGGATGGGGGGCAAGAGACCCAGTACTTC.

In its sample, this clone was seen a few times. The chain employs TRBV4-1 and TRBJ1-4; TRBD1 aligns across 7 bases. Germline CDR1 and CDR2: MGHRA and YSYEKL. V dropped 1 base and J dropped 7; count of bases not matched to a gene: 18. This CDR3 is 19 amino acids long. CDR3 region: CASSQAPPGTVLRAEKLFF. DNA of the CDR3: TGCGCCAGCAGCCAAGCCCCCCCCGGGACAGTTCTTAGGGCTGAAAAACTGTTTTTT.

This clone was detected only once. V is TRBV10-3 and J is TRBJ2-3, with 8 bases lining up with TRBD1. This CDR3 region has 17 residues. V lost 5 bases and J lost 5; bases outside the gene matches: 15. CDR1 and CDR2 from the germline V gene are ENHRY and SYGVKD. The DNA for the CDR3 is TGTGCCATCAGTCAGCCAGGGGGGACAGGCTGGGGAGATACGCAGTATTTT. As protein: CAISQPGGTGWGDTQYF.

This clone was seen just once. The V call is TRBV5-4, the J call TRBJ1-1; TRBD1 aligns across 8 bases. J gave up 1 base and V 6 bases, and 8 bases lay outside the gene matches. This CDR3 spans 15 amino acids. Germline V gene lookup returns CDR1 SGHNT and CDR2 YYREEE (reference sequence). CDR3 in amino acids: CASISRTGPNTEAFF. CDR3 DNA sequence: TGTGCCAGCATCTCAAGGACAGGGCCGAACACTGAAGCTTTCTTT.

The chain combines TRBV7-2 with TRBJ1-4, with 10 bases fitting TRBD1. This CDR3 has 15 amino acids. Trimming at V came to 5 bases and at J to 8 bases, leaving 8 bases not matched to a gene. Germline V gene lookup returns CDR1 SGHTA and CDR2 FQGNSA. This CDR3 is CASSKGTGVGEKLFF. The CDR3 DNA reads as TGTGCCAGCAGCAAAGGGACAGGGGTAGGAGAAAAACTGTTTTTT.

This chain links TRBV19 with TRBJ1-2; D ambiguous. Germline CDR1 and CDR2: LNHDA and SQIVND (reference sequence). Trimming removed 7 bases at V and 2 bases at J, with 29 bases between. CDR3 length: 19 amino acids. CDR3 in amino acids: CASTPRGILGPSENYGYTF. As DNA, the CDR3 is TGTGCCAGTACCCCGCGAGGGATTCTCGGTCCAAGTGAGAACTATGGCTACACCTTC.

The chain couples TRBV5-1 to TRBJ2-5; 7 nucleotides line up with TRBD2. The CDR3 has 15 amino acids. The germline V gene has CDR1 SGHRS and CDR2 YFSETQ. The V gene end was trimmed by 3 bases and the J gene end by 3 bases; junction bases not matched to a gene: 8. This CDR3 reads CASSSQGLIKETQYF. Written as DNA, the CDR3 is TGCGCCAGCAGCTCCCAGGGACTAATAAAAGAGACCCAGTACTTC.

V usage is TRBV19 and J usage is TRBJ2-1, with D perhaps matching TRBD1 (6 bases). CDR1 and CDR2 from the germline V gene are LNHDA and SQIVND (reference sequence). The CDR3 runs 16 residues. V lost 7 bases and J lost 1, with 17 bases in between. CDR3 sequence (DNA): TGTGCCAGTACCACAGGGTCGGGTTGGTCCTACAATGAGCAGTTCTTC. This sequence encodes CASTTGSGWSYNEQFF.

The chain couples TRBV19 to TRBJ2-4; 8 positions match TRBD1. After removal of 5 bases from V and 1 base from J, the junction contained 13 bases not matched to a gene. The CDR3 extends over 18 amino acids. The V gene's germline CDR1 is LNHDA and CDR2 SQIVND (reference sequence). The CDR3 nucleotides are TGTGCCAGTAGTCCGAGACAGGGGATAGGGCTGGCCAAAAACATTCAGTACTTC. It is translated as CASSPRQGIGLAKNIQYF.

The chain couples TRBV19 to TRBJ1-6; D is unclear. V was pared by 5 bases and J by 5 bases, with 13 bases between. The CDR3 has 15 amino acids. Per germline, CDR1 LNHDA and CDR2 SQIVND (reference sequence). The DNA of the CDR3 is TGTGCCAGTAGTCCCCGAAGGGAGGATAATTCACCCCTCCACTTT. Protein product: CASSPRREDNSPLHF.

This clone was seen a single time. V and J are TRBV9 and TRBJ2-1; tentative D call: TRBD2 (7 bases). Germline loops: CDR1 SGDLS, CDR2 YYNGEE. V was shortened by 4 bases and J by 3 bases, with 14 bases between the two germline ends. This CDR3 has 15 residues. CDR3 coding DNA: TGTGCCAGCAGCCGCCTGGGAGGGGGCTACAATGAGCAGTTCTTC. This encodes CASSRLGGGYNEQFF.

The V call is TRBV5-4, the J call TRBJ2-1; D remains unclear. V lost 2 bases and J 8 bases, leaving 5 bases between the germline ends. The CDR3 is made up of 11 amino acids. CDR1 SGHNT and CDR2 YYREEE come from the germline V gene (reference sequence). CDR3: CASSFNYEQFF. The CDR3 DNA follows: TGTGCCAGCAGCTTTAATTATGAGCAGTTCTTC.

This rearrangement joins TRBV7-2 to TRBJ1-6; maybe TRBD1 (5 bases). The CDR3 totals 16 residues. The germline V gene has CDR1 SGHTA and CDR2 FQGNSA. V gave up 1 base and J gave up 0 bases, with 7 bases separating them. The CDR3: CASSLDRSSYNSPLHF. The CDR3 region has the DNA TGTGCCAGCAGCTTAGACAGGAGCTCCTATAATTCACCCCTCCACTTT.

The chain joins TRBV5-1 to TRBJ1-2; no reliable D call. Germline V CDR1 and CDR2: SGHRS, YFSETQ. CDR3 length: 12 residues. Trimming stripped 0 bases from V and 6 bases from J, with 6 bases between. CDR3: CASSLDRDGYTF. CDR3 bases: TGCGCCAGCAGCTTGGACAGAGATGGCTACACCTTC.

The rearrangement links TRBV7-9 to TRBJ2-3; perhaps TRBD2 as D (7 bases). The ends were cut back, 4 bases at V and 4 bases at J, with 24 bases in the middle. Looked up from germline, CDR1 is SEHNR and CDR2 is FQNEAQ (reference sequence). The CDR3 extends over 18 amino acids. In DNA, the CDR3 is TGTGCCAGCAGCTCAATTAGGCGAGGGGGAGGGATAGCAGATACGCAGTATTTT. Amino acids: CASSSIRRGGGIADTQYF.